The rows below give T cell receptor beta chains drawn from one sample of a study of T cell responses to AZD1222 COVID-19 vaccine. Repertoires were generated with immunoSEQ multiplex PCR, while TCRdb's copy carries only in-frame clones and drops some. The top ten hold about 1.1% of the sample, which has 100,000 to 150,000 clones, 92% seen once. The material was peripheral blood, obtained on day 0 of AZD1222 vaccination. All receptors come from an adult in good health. Both conserved end residues are part of each CDR3. Fields, in order: J gene, D gene, V gene, clone size, CDR3 DNA, CDR3 protein. A D gene is named only where the DNA matches it firmly. Size is omitted from some rows. Given values are once, few, many or a class for expanded clones.

TRBJ2-7 | NA | TRBV5-5 | NA | TGTGCCAGCAGCTTACACACCAGGAACTTCTACGAGCAGTACTTC | CASSLHTRNFYEQYF
TRBJ2-2 | NA | TRBV19 | once | TGTGCCTCACAACTCGACGGGACGAACACCGGGGAGCTGTTTTTT | CASQLDGTNTGELFF
TRBJ2-5 | NA | TRBV7-6 | NA | TGTGCCAGCAGCTTACGCGCGCACCAAGAGACCCAGTACTTC | CASSLRAHQETQYF
TRBJ1-2 | NA | TRBV6-5 | NA | TGTGCCAGCAGACCCGACGGCAACTATGGCTACACCTTC | CASRPDGNYGYTF
TRBJ1-3 | NA | TRBV28 | NA | TGTGCCAGCAGCACCCCAGGAGGATCTGGAAACACCATATATTTT | CASSTPGGSGNTIYF
TRBJ1-1 | NA | TRBV29-1 | NA | TGCAGCGTTGACAAGGTCGATAGGGCTTTCTTT | CSVDKVDRAFF
TRBJ2-4 | TRBD2 | TRBV7-9 | NA | TGTGCCAGCAGCTTAGACGCACTAGCGGGAGTGTCGGCCAAAAACATTCAGTACTTC | CASSLDALAGVSAKNIQYF
TRBJ2-1 | TRBD2 | TRBV5-4 | NA | TGTGCCAGCAGCCCCGGACTAGCGGATTACTACAATGAGCAGTTCTTC | CASSPGLADYYNEQFF
TRBJ1-5 | NA | TRBV7-6 | NA | TGTGCCAGCAGCTTCGGTACGAGCAATCAGCCCCAGCATTTT | CASSFGTSNQPQHF
TRBJ2-7 | NA | TRBV3-1/TRBV3-2 | NA | TGTGCCAGCAGCCTCTTATCGTGGGGCGCCTCCTACGAGCAGTACTTC | CASSLLSWGASYEQYF
TRBJ2-2 | NA | TRBV6-5 | NA | TGTGCCAGCAGTTACAGGGTATCGGCCTACACCGGGGAGCTGTTTTTT | CASSYRVSAYTGELFF